These 18 T cell receptor beta chains were sequenced from one sample in a study of shared clonotypes between healthy human individuals. Here immunoSEQ multiplex PCR was the method, and the copy in TCRdb shows in-frame clones only, minus some. Of about 1.4 million clones listed, roughly 95% are singletons. The sample consisted of naive CD4+ T cells sorted from blood. Regarding subset: CD45RA+ positively selected. The receptors were sampled from a man aged 30 to 39 in good health.

The chain links TRBV5-1 to TRBJ1-4; D unresolved. The CDR3 is 18 amino acids. Germline-derived CDR1 and CDR2 are SGHRS and YFSETQ. Trimming removed 5 bases at V and 0 bases at J, with 20 bases between. CDR3 DNA sequence: TGCGCCAGCAGGCGCAGTAGGGATACCTATACAACTAATGAAAAACTGTTTTTT. It translates to CASRRSRDTYTTNEKLFF.

The chain couples TRBV7-6 to TRBJ2-3; TRBD2 agrees at 8 bases. J gave up 4 bases and V 1 base, and 13 bases lay outside the gene matches. CDR1 is SGHVS and CDR2 is FNYEAQ in the germline V gene. The length of the CDR3 is 18 residues. The CDR3 sequence is CASSLERIGLAGPDTQYF. In DNA, the CDR3 is TGTGCCAGCAGCTTAGAACGAATCGGGCTAGCGGGCCCAGATACGCAGTATTTT.

The chain has TRBV19 and TRBJ1-2; tentatively, D is TRBD1 (5 bases). This CDR3 is 12 amino acids long. Germline V CDR1 and CDR2: LNHDA, SQIVND (reference sequence). Trimming shortened V by 3 bases and J by 8 bases, and 10 bases separated the two germline ends. The CDR3 reads CASSIRAGGYTF. As DNA, the CDR3 is TGTGCCAGTAGTATCAGGGCCGGCGGCTACACCTTC.

The chain recombines TRBV7-8 with TRBJ1-5; 8 bases align to TRBD1. Germline V gives CDR1 SGHVS, CDR2 FQNEAQ. V shed 5 bases and J 7 bases; nucleotides not matched to a gene: 13. The CDR3 is 16 residues long. The CDR3 DNA reads as TGTGCCAGCAGCGAGAGACAGGGGTTGGTCATGCAGCCCCAGCATTTT. This encodes CASSERQGLVMQPQHF.

The V and J genes are TRBV18 and TRBJ2-2; D possibly matches TRBD1 or TRBD2 (6 bases each). Germline CDR1 and CDR2: KGHSH and LQKENI. The V end lost 3 bases, the J end lost 3 bases, and 17 bases lay between the germline ends. The CDR3 has 17 amino acids. The chain's CDR3 is CASSPRPGGADTGELFF. The DNA for the CDR3 is TGTGCCAGCTCACCCCGGCCCGGGGGCGCGGACACCGGGGAGCTGTTTTTT. The full variable domain, rest sourced from reference TRBV18 and TRBJ2-2, is NAGVMQNPRHLVRRRGQEARLRCSPMKGHSHVYWYRQLPEEGLKFMVYLQKENIIDESGMPKERFSAEFPKEGPSILRIQQVVRGDSAAYFCASSPRPGGADTGELFFGEGSRLTVL.

This chain connects TRBV7-8 to TRBJ2-7, with 10 positions matching TRBD2. V trimming: 2 bases; J trimming: 6 bases; junction bases outside the gene matches: 10. The germline gives CDR1 SGHVS, CDR2 FQNEAQ. This CDR3 contains 16 residues. This chain's CDR3 is CASSLQASGSVGEQYF. For the CDR3, the DNA is TGTGCCAGCAGCTTACAGGCTAGCGGGAGTGTAGGCGAGCAGTACTTC.

The chain recombines TRBV5-8 with TRBJ1-1, with 7 bases that match TRBD1. CDR3 size: 13 residues. Germline-derived CDR1 and CDR2 are SGHTS and YDEGEE. V shed 2 bases and J 7 bases; nucleotides not matched to a gene: 5. CDR3 DNA sequence: TGTGCCAGCAGCTTTTACAGGGGCGGTGAAGCTTTCTTT. Its translation: CASSFYRGGEAFF.

The rearrangement joins TRBV18 to TRBJ2-5; D may be TRBD2 (6 bases). CDR1 is KGHSH, CDR2 LQKENI, per germline. This CDR3 is built from 15 residues. Trimming took 0 bases from V and 5 from J, leaving 13 bases between them. Here the CDR3 reads CASSPPGRQKETQYF. The CDR3 coding sequence is TGTGCCAGCTCACCACCCGGGAGACAGAAGGAGACCCAGTACTTC.

In this sample, this clone turned up once. The sample has other DNA sequences that encode this CDR3 too. The chain has TRBV28 and TRBJ2-7, with D unclear. The CDR3 covers 12 residues. Trimming left V 4 bases short and J 4 bases short, with 8 bases between. The V gene's germline CDR1 is MDHEN and CDR2 SYDVKM. The CDR3 sequence: CASSSPGYEQYF. DNA for the CDR3: TGTGCCAGCAGTTCCCCGGGTTACGAGCAGTACTTC.

V is TRBV7-8 and J is TRBJ1-1; weak D call: TRBD1 (5 bases). Trimming left V 4 bases short and J 1 base short, with 7 bases between. The CDR3 is 13 residues long. Germline loops: CDR1 SGHVS, CDR2 FQNEAQ. CDR3 nucleotide sequence: TGTGCCAGCAGCTACGGACAGAACACTGAAGCTTTCTTT. Translating gives CASSYGQNTEAFF.

V and J are TRBV4-3 and TRBJ2-1; D tentatively fits TRBD1 or TRBD2 (5 bases each). Germline V gene sequence: CDR1 LGHNA, CDR2 YSLEER. V was pared by 3 bases and J by 4 bases, with 16 bases between. This CDR3 region has 16 residues. Written as DNA, the CDR3 is TGCGCCAGCAGCCAGTACCGGGGCTCCGCTTACAATGAGCAGTTCTTC. Translation: CASSQYRGSAYNEQFF.

This chain joins TRBV5-1 and TRBJ2-3; 9 nucleotides agree with TRBD2. The CDR3 runs 16 residues. After removal of 4 bases from V and 6 bases from J, the junction contained 12 bases not matched to a gene. Germline V lookup: CDR1 SGHRS, CDR2 YFSETQ. Here the CDR3 DNA reads TGCGCCAGCAGCCCGCTTTCGAGTAGCGGGAGCGATACGCAGTATTTT. Translating gives CASSPLSSSGSDTQYF.

This clone was detected only once. The chain is built from TRBV29-1 and TRBJ2-1; possibly TRBD1 or TRBD2 for D (5 bases each). Germline V gene data show CDR1 as SQVTM and CDR2 as ANQGSEA. The CDR3 totals 16 residues. With 7 bases removed from V and 8 bases from J, the gap between germline ends came to 27 bases. CDR3 sequence (DNA): TGCAGCGCCTATGAAGGCAGGGCTAGCTTAGGGGATGAGCAGTTCTTC. Its protein is CSAYEGRASLGDEQFF.

The chain couples TRBV4-3 to TRBJ1-2; D unresolved. The germline gives CDR1 LGHNA, CDR2 YSLEER. The CDR3 sequence is 15 residues long. V lost 3 bases to trimming and J lost 0 bases, with 11 bases between them. CDR3: CASSHTMPTNYGYTF. In DNA, the CDR3 is TGCGCCAGCAGCCACACAATGCCGACTAACTATGGCTACACCTTC.

The count of this clone is one. CDR3 in DNA: TGTGCCACCAGCAGTTCACCTGGAACCGGGACTAGCGCGATCTACGAGCAGTACTTC. This encodes CATSSSPGTGTSAIYEQYF. The genes are TRBV15 and TRBJ2-7, with TRBD2 identical over 10 bases. The CDR3 spans 19 residues. Germline values: CDR1 LNHNV, CDR2 YYDKDF (reference sequence). V trimming: 3 bases; J trimming: 3 bases; junction bases outside the gene matches: 17.

The chain joins TRBV7-2 to TRBJ2-7; D possibly corresponds to TRBD1 (6 bases). V was trimmed by 6 bases and J by 3 bases, leaving 15 bases between them. CDR1 and CDR2 from the germline V gene are SGHTA and FQGNSA. The CDR3 has 14 residues. CDR3 DNA sequence: TGTGCCAGCAGAAAACCGGGACAAAACTACGAGCAGTACTTC. It codes for CASRKPGQNYEQYF.

The V gene is TRBV5-4, the J gene TRBJ2-2; 9 bases agree with TRBD1. V shed 4 bases and J 6 bases; nucleotides not matched to a gene: 7. The V gene's germline CDR1 is SGHNT and CDR2 YYREEE (reference sequence). The CDR3 extends over 15 amino acids. As DNA, the CDR3 is TGTGCCAGCAGCATGGGACAGGGCACCGCCGGGGAGCTGTTTTTT. Translating it yields CASSMGQGTAGELFF.

V and J are TRBV6-5 and TRBJ1-1, with a tentative D call TRBD1 (6 bases). Germline CDR1 reads MNHEY; CDR2 reads SVGAGI. The CDR3 loop spans 11 amino acids. The germline V and J ends were trimmed by 6 bases and 6 bases, with 8 bases remaining between them. CDR3 sequence reads: CASRQGAEAFF. In DNA form, the CDR3 reads TGTGCCAGCAGACAGGGCGCTGAAGCTTTCTTT.